The next 2 T cell receptor beta chains were all read from a single sample in a study of synovial regulatory T cells in juvenile arthritis. Method: immunoSEQ multiplex PCR; TCRdb's copy keeps in-frame clones and lacks some. The table lists 9,600 or so clones, with roughly 2% in the top ten. Sequenced sample: Treg cells from blood. Subset denoted: remaining (HLA-DR-negative) circulating blood Treg cells. The source is a donor between 2 and 35 years old with juvenile idiopathic arthritis.

The chain combines TRBV7-2 with TRBJ1-2. From germline, CDR1 is SGHTA and CDR2 FQGNSA. The CDR3 runs 13 residues. Only the protein sequence is given. The CDR3 loop reads CASSTSRLYGYTF.

The rearrangement uses TRBV6-5 and TRBJ1-2; TCRdb lists TRBD1, though no DNA is available to test this call. Germline V gene data show CDR1 as MNHEY and CDR2 as SVGAGI. The CDR3 is 14 amino acids. No DNA is given. This CDR3 reads CASSRTGEIDGYTF.